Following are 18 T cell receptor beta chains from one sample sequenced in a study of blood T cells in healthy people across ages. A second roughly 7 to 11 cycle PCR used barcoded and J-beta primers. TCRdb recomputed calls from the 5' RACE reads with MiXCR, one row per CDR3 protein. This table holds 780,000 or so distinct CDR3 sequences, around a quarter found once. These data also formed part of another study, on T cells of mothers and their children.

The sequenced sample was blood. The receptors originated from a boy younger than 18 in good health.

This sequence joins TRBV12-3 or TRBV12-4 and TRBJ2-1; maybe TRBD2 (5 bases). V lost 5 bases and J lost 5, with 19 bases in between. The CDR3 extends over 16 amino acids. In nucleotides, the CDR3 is TGTGCCAGCAGTCCCCTGGGCGGAGGAACCGACAATGAGCAGTTCTTC. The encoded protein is CASSPLGGGTDNEQFF.

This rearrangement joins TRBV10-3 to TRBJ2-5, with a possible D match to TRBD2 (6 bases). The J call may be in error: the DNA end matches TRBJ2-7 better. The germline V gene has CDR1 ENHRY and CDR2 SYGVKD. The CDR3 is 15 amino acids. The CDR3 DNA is TGTGCCATCAGTGACTTCGGCGGGACGACTTACGAGCAGTACTTC. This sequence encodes CAISDFGGTTYEQYF.

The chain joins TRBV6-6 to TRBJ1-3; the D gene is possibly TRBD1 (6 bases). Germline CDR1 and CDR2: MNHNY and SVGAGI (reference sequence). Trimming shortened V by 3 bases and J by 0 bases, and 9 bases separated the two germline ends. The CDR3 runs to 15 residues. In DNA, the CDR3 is TGTGCCAGCAGTTATACAGGGAGCTCTGGAAACACCATATATTTT. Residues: CASSYTGSSGNTIYF.

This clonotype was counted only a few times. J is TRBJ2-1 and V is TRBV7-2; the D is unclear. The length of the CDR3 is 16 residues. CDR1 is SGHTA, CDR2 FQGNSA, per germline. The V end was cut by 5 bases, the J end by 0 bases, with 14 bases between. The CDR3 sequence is CASSPLRRSSYNEQFF. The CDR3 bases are TGTGCCAGCAGCCCACTGCGGCGGAGCTCCTACAATGAGCAGTTCTTC.

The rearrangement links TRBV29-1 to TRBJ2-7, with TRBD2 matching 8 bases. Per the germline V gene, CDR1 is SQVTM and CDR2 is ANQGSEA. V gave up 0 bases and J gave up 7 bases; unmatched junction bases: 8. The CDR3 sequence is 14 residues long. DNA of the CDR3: TGCAGCGTTGAAGATGTCGGGAGGGCCGGTGAGCAGTACTTC. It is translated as CSVEDVGRAGEQYF.

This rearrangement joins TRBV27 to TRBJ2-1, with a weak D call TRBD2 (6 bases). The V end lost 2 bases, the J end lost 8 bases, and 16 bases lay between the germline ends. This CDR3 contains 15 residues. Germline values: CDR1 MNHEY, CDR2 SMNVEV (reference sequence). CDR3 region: CASSLVGGPSDEQFF. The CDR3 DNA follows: TGTGCCAGCAGTTTAGTAGGAGGGCCCTCGGATGAGCAGTTCTTC.

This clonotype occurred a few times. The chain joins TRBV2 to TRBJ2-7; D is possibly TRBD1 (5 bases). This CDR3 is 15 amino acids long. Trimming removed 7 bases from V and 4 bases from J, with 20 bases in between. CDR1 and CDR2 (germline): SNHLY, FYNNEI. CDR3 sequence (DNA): TGTGCCAGCACCCGGACACCGCGAAATCTGTACGAGCAGTACTTC. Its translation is CASTRTPRNLYEQYF.

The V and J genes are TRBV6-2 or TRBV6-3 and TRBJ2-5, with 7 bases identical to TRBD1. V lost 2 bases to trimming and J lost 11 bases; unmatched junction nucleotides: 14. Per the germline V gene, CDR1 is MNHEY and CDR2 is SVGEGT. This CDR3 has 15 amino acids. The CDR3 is CASSYMGQSSGEQYF. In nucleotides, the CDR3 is TGTGCCAGCAGTTACATGGGACAGTCTTCTGGAGAGCAGTACTTC.

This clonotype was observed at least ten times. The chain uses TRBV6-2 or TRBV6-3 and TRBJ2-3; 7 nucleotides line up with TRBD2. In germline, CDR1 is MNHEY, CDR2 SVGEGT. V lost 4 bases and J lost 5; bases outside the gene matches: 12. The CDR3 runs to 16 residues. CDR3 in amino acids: CASSLTSLKLGDTQYF. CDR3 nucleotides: TGTGCCAGCAGTTTGACTAGCCTAAAGCTGGGAGATACGCAGTATTTT.

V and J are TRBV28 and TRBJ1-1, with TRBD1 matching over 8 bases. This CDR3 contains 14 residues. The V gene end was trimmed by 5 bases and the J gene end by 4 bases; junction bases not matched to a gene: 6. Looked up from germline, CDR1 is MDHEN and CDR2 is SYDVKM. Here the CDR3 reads CASSPSTGATEAFF. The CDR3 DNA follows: TGTGCCAGCAGTCCCTCGACAGGGGCCACTGAAGCTTTCTTT.

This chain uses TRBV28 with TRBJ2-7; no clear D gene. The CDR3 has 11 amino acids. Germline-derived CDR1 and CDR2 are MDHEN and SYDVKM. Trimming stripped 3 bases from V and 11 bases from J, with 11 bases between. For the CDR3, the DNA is TGTGCCAGCAGTTTTCAAGGAAGTGAGTACTTC. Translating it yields CASSFQGSEYF.

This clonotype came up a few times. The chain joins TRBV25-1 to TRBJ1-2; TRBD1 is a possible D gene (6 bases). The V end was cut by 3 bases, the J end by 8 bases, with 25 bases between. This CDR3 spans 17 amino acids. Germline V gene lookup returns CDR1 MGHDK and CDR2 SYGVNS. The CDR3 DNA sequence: TGTGCCAGCAGTGAGCGCGGTAGACAGGCCCTACCGCGAGGCTACACCTTC. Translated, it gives CASSERGRQALPRGYTF.

CDR3 region: CASSAAALGADTQYF. The DNA of the CDR3 is TGTGCCAGCAGTGCGGCGGCTTTGGGGGCAGATACGCAGTATTTT. The chain is built from TRBV6-2 or TRBV6-3 and TRBJ2-3; D is possibly TRBD1 or TRBD2 (5 bases each). The ends were cut back, 5 bases at V and 4 bases at J, with 16 bases in the middle. Germline CDR1 reads MNHEY; CDR2 reads SVGEGT. The length of the CDR3 is 15 residues.

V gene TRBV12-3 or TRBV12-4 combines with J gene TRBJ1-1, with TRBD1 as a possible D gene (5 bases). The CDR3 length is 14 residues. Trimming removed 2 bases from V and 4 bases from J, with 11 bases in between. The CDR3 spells CASSLMGGATEAFF. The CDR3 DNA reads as TGTGCCAGCAGTTTAATGGGAGGGGCCACTGAAGCTTTCTTT.

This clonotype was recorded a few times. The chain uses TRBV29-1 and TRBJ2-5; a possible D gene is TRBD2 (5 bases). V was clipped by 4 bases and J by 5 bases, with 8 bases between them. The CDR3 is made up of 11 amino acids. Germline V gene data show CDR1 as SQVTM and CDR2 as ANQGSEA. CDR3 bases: TGCAGCGTTGGAGAGGGTGAGACCCAGTACTTC. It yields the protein CSVGEGETQYF.

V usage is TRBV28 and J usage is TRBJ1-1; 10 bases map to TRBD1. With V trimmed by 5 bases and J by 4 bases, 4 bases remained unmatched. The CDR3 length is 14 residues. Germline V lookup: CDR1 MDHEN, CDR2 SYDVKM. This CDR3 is CASSPGTGVTEAFF. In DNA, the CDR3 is TGTGCCAGCAGTCCCGGGACAGGGGTCACTGAAGCTTTCTTT.

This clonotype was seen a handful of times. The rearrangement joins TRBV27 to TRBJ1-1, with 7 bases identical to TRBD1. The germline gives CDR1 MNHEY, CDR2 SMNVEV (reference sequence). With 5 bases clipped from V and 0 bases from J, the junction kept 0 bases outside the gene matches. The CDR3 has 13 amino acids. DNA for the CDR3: TGTGCCAGCAGTACAGGGGTGAACACTGAAGCTTTCTTT. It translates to CASSTGVNTEAFF.

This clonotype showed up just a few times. The CDR3 DNA is TGTGCCAGCAGCTTCCTAGCGGGGAGCACAGATACGCAGTATTTT. Amino acids: CASSFLAGSTDTQYF. This chain joins TRBV4-2 and TRBJ2-3; 9 nucleotides match TRBD2. Per germline, CDR1 LGHNA and CDR2 YNFKEQ. CDR3 length: 15 amino acids. V was pared by 5 bases and J by 0 bases, with 3 bases of the junction left unmatched.